This TCR beta chain came from a study of blood T cell repertoires in COVID-19. About the research overall: COVID-19 samples from acute and convalescent phases originated in the United States, Italy and Spain. From T cells, B-cell-depleted T cells, or PBMCs came the material, which was cDNA or gDNA.

The CDR3 consists of 13 residues. Trimming took off 6 bases at V and 4 bases at J, with 13 bases between the two ends. Points on this clone: This sample includes further DNA sequences coding for the same CDR3.

Generated by immunoSEQ multiplex PCR, the TCRdb table keeps only in-frame clones and is missing some. The repertoire holds about 300,000 clones, around nine tenths seen once, with under 6% in the top ten. Researchers sorted participants into cohorts using their self-reported clinical history. Recovery among Cohort 3 donors was established by two negative PCRs, clearance, or symptom resolution. The chain uses TRBV12-3 or TRBV12-4 and TRBJ2-7; the D gene is possibly TRBD1 (5 bases). The sample taken for sequencing was PBMCs or T cells enriched from blood (not recorded which). The clonotype originates from a woman aged 25-40 years who had recovered from COVID-19. CDR3 nucleotide sequence: TGTGCCAGCAGCCTCAGGGTCGGGTACGAGCAGTACTTC. Encoded protein: CASSLRVGYEQYF.